This TCR beta chain comes out of a study of T cell responses to AZD1222 COVID-19 vaccine. Overall study findings and caveats: Only six AZD1222 recipients tested seropositive at baseline. Donor demographics were predominantly white British with a female majority; clonal diversity may be underestimated. Repertoire samples came only from after the peak T cell response.

The CDR3 runs to 15 residues. Germline CDR1 SNHLY, CDR2 FYNNEI. V dropped 7 bases and J dropped 3; count of bases not matched to a gene: 1. Profiling relied on immunoSEQ multiplex PCR, and the TCRdb table lists in-frame clones only, not all of them. The repertoire includes tens of thousands of clones, roughly 87% of them detected once, and approximately 4.1% sits in the top ten. This clone occurred a few times. The antigen remains undetermined. The material sequenced was peripheral blood, taken on day 0 of AZD1222 vaccination. The rearrangement joins TRBV2 to TRBJ2-2, with 14 bases lining up with TRBD2. This sequence originates from an adult in good health. CDR3 sequence reads: CASMGLAGDTGELFF. CDR3 nucleotides: TGTGCCAGCATGGGACTAGCGGGAGACACCGGGGAGCTGTTTTTT. Drawing the rest from reference TRBV2 and TRBJ2-2, the complete variable domain is EPEVTQTPSHQVTQMGQEVILRCVPISNHLYFYWYRQILGQKVEFLVSFYNNEISEKSEIFDDQFSVERPDGSNFTLKIRSTKLEDSAMYFCASMGLAGDTGELFFGEGSRLTVL.